This T cell receptor beta chain was retrieved from a study of T cell clusters in autoimmune cytopenias. Study-level background: A median of 51,575 TRB reads per sample yielded a median around 2,500 distinct clonotypes.

This clonotype ranks as medium-sized in terms of frequency. Antigen specificity is unknown. This CDR3 region has 16 residues. Multiplex touch-down PCR amplified TRB using TRB-A and TRB-B pools in one tube. TCRdb derives one entry per CDR3 protein from the multiplex PCR reads, leaving out DNA. The repertoire table contains roughly 8,300 distinct CDR3 sequences. Overall study findings and caveats: Healthy donors had around 3.1-fold more exclusive TRB clusters than active autoimmune hepatitis patients.

TRB amplification used 250 ng of peripheral blood genomic DNA. The chain uses TRBV12-3 or TRBV12-4 and TRBJ2-1; the D call of TRBD2 rests on TCRdb alone, since no DNA is present to check it. This sequence originates from a human donor with an autoimmune cytopenia or autoimmune hepatitis (not recorded which). Sequenced sample: peripheral blood. The CDR3 region is CASTLRGGGSYNEQFF.